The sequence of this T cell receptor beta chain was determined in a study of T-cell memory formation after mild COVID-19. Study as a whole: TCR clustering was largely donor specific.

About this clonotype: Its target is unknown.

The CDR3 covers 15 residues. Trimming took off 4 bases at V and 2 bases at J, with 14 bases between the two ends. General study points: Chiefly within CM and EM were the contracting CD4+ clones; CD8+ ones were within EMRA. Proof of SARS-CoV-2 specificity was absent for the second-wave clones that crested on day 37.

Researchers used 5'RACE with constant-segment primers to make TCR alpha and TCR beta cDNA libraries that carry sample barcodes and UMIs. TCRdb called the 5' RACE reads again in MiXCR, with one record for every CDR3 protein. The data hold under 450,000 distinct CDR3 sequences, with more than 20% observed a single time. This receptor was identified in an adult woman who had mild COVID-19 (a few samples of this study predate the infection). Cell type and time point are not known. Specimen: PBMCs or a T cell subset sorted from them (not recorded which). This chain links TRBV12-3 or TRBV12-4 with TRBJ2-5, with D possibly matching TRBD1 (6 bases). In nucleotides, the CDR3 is TGTGCCAGCAGTTCCTATCCAGGGGAGCAAGAGACCCAGTACTTC. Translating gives CASSSYPGEQETQYF.